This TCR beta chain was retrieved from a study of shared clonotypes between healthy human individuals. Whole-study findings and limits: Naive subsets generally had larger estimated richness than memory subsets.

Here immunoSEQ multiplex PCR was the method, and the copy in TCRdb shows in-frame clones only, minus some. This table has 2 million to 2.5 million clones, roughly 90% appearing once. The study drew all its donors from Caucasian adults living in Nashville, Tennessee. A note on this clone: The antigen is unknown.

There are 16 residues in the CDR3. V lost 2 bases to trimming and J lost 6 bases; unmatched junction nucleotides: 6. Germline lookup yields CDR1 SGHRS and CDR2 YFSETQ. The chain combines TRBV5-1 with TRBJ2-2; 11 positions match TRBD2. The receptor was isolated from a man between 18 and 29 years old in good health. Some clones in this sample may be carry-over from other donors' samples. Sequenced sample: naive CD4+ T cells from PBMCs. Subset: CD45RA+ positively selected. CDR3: CASSFGTSGSPGELFF. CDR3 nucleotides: TGCGCCAGCAGCTTTGGAACTAGCGGGAGCCCCGGGGAGCTGTTTTTT.